One sample yielded the 8 T cell receptor beta chains listed below, sequenced in a study of blood T cell repertoires in COVID-19. Here immunoSEQ multiplex PCR was the method, and the copy in TCRdb shows in-frame clones only, minus some. The table lists 540,000 or so clones, approximately 91% of them singletons. The sequenced material came from peripheral blood. Receptor source: a woman between 45 and 65 years old with COVID-19, enrolled during active disease.

The V and J genes are TRBV12-3 or TRBV12-4 and TRBJ1-1, with D perhaps matching TRBD1 (5 bases). The CDR3 is made up of 12 amino acids. V lost 7 bases, J lost 13 bases, and 19 bases lay in between. This chain's CDR3 is CASMGPAPGGFF. CDR3 nucleotides: TGTGCCAGCATGGGACCGGCCCCCGGGGGTTTCTTT.

The rearrangement links TRBV25-1 to TRBJ1-6; a possible D gene is TRBD1 (5 bases). The CDR3 length is 14 residues. CDR1 is MGHDK and CDR2 is SYGVNS in the germline V gene. V dropped 3 bases and J dropped 9 bases, with 12 bases sitting between them. The CDR3 sequence: CASSESQGGSPLHF. CDR3 sequence (DNA): TGTGCCAGCAGTGAGTCCCAGGGAGGTTCACCCCTCCACTTT.

The chain has TRBV5-6 and TRBJ1-1; D gene ambiguous. The CDR3 extends over 13 amino acids. The ends were cut back, 10 bases at V and 2 bases at J, with 15 bases in the middle. CDR1 is SGHDT, CDR2 YYEEEE, per germline. The CDR3 coding sequence is TGTGCCTCGTCGCGGCCGGCCAACACTGAAGCTTTCTTT. Translation: CASSRPANTEAFF.

V is TRBV29-1 and J is TRBJ2-5, with D tentatively TRBD2 (7 bases). The V end was cut by 8 bases, the J end by 5 bases, with 18 bases between. CDR1 SQVTM and CDR2 ANQGSEA come from the germline V gene. The CDR3 covers 13 residues. The CDR3 DNA reads TGCAGCCAAACCGCCAGGGGAGGGGAGACCCAGTACTTC. The encoded protein is CSQTARGGETQYF. The full variable domain, its missing parts supplied by reference TRBV29-1 and TRBJ2-5, is SAVISQKPSRDICQRGTSLTIQCQVDSQVTMMFWYRQQPGQSLTLIATANQGSEATYESGFVIDKFPISRPNLTFSTLTVSNMSPEDSSIYLCSQTARGGETQYFGPGTRLLVL.

The chain couples TRBV4-2 to TRBJ1-5; 8 positions match TRBD1. The CDR3 spans 16 residues. With 0 bases clipped from V and 4 bases from J, the junction kept 5 bases outside the gene matches. CDR1 LGHNA and CDR2 YNFKEQ come from the germline V gene. The CDR3, as DNA: TGTGCCAGCAGCCAAGAGACAGGGGCCCCAAATCAGCCCCAGCATTTT. It is translated as CASSQETGAPNQPQHF.

V usage is TRBV7-9 and J usage is TRBJ2-7, with a possible D match to TRBD1 (6 bases). The V end lost 1 base, the J end lost 2 bases, and 12 bases lay between the germline ends. CDR1 and CDR2 from the germline V gene are SEHNR and FQNEAQ (reference sequence). This CDR3 contains 15 residues. CDR3: CASSLEGGHTYEQYF. As DNA, the CDR3 is TGTGCCAGCAGCTTAGAAGGGGGACACACCTACGAGCAGTACTTC.

The gene calls are TRBV5-6 and TRBJ1-2; 8 bases line up with TRBD1. This CDR3 has 15 residues. Germline lookup yields CDR1 SGHDT and CDR2 YYEEEE. Unmatched junction bases numbered 4, after V lost 3 bases and J lost 0 bases. The CDR3: CASSSRGRPNYGYTF. The CDR3 DNA reads TGTGCCAGCAGCTCCAGGGGGCGGCCTAACTATGGCTACACCTTC.

The rearrangement joins TRBV11-2 to TRBJ2-3, with 12 bases lining up with TRBD1. This CDR3 has 16 residues. Losses at the gene ends were 5 bases for V and 4 bases for J; bases not matched to a gene: 7. The germline gives CDR1 SGHAT, CDR2 FQNNGV. CDR3: CASSDQGQGASDTQYF. The CDR3 coding sequence is TGTGCCAGCAGCGATCAGGGACAGGGGGCATCAGATACGCAGTATTTT.